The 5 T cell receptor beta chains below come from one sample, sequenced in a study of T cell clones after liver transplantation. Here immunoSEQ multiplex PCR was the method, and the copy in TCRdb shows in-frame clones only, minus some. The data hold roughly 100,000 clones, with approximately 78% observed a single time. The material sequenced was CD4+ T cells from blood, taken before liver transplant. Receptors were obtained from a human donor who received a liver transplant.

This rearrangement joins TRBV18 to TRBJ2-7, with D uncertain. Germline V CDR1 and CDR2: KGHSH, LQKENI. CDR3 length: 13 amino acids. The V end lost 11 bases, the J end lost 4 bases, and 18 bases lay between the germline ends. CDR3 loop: CAVRPSTSYEQYF. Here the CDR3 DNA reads TGTGCCGTTCGTCCTTCGACCTCTTACGAGCAGTACTTC.

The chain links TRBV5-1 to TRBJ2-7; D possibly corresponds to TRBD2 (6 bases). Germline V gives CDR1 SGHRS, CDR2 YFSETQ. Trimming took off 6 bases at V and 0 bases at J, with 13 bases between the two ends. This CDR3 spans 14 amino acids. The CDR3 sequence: CASTLDGSSYEQYF. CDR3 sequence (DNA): TGCGCCAGCACCCTGGACGGGAGCTCCTACGAGCAGTACTTC.

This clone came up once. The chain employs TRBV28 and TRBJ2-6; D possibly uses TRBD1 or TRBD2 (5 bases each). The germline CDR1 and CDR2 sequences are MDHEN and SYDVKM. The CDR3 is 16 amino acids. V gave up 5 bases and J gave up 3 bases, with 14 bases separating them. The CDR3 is CASSGGLIGGANVLTF. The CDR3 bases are TGTGCCAGCAGTGGGGGTTTGATTGGTGGGGCCAACGTCCTGACTTTC.

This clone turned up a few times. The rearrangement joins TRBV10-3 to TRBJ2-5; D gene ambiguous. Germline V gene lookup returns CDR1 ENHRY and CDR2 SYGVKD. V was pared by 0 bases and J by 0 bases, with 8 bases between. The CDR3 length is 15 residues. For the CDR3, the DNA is TGTGCCATCAGTGAGTCAGGCAGCTACCAAGAGACCCAGTACTTC. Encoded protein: CAISESGSYQETQYF.

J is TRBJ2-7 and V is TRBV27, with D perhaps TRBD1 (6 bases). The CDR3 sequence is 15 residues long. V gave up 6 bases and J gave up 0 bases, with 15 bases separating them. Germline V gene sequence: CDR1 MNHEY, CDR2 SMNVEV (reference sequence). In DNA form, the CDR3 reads TGTGCCAGCAGAAGGAAAGGGGGTAGCTCCTACGAGCAGTACTTC. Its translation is CASRRKGGSSYEQYF.